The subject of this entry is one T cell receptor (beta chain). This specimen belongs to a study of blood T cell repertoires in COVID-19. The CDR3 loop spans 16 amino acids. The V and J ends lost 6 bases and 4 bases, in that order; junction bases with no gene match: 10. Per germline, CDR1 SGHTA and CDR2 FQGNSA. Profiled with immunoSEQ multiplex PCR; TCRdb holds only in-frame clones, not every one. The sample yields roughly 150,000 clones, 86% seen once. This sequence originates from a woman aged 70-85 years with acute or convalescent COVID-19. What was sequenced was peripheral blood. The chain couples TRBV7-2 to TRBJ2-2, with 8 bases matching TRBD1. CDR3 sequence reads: CASRKRTGFGTGELFF. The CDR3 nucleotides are TGTGCCAGCAGGAAACGGACAGGGTTCGGCACCGGGGAGCTGTTTTTT.